The T cell receptor beta chain under discussion was sequenced for a study of shared clonotypes between healthy human individuals. Study overall: The people who gave samples were a couple of women and three men aged 18 to 49.

Only CD45RO-negative cells positively selected for CCR7 counted as naive CD8 cells, so terminally differentiated effector memory CD45RA+ cells were excluded. Looked up from germline, CDR1 is SGDLS and CDR2 is YYNGEE. The CDR3 has 13 residues. Trimming took off 3 bases at V and 3 bases at J, with 9 bases between the two ends. Produced via immunoSEQ multiplex PCR; TCRdb's table is partial and in-frame only. This table has just over 2,000,000 clones, over 85% appearing once. This chain links TRBV9 with TRBJ1-1, with D possibly TRBD1 on 5 matching bases. The sequenced sample consisted of naive CD8+ T cells sorted from blood. This clonotype was sampled from a young man in good health. CDR3 sequence reads: CASSEGRYTEAFF. The CDR3, as DNA: TGTGCCAGCAGCGAGGGACGTTACACTGAAGCTTTCTTT.